These 18 T cell receptor beta chains came from one sample sequenced in a study of cytomegalovirus exposure and HLA in healthy donors (dated by TCRdb to 2016 to 2017). The library was produced with the immunoSEQ multiplex PCR assay. This immuneACCESS table, as held by TCRdb, lists in-frame sequences with V and J called but not all clones. Of the missing ones, under half trace to an unresolved V gene in checked studies; the others have no known cause. Recorded for this sample are 95,000 to 120,000 clones; approximately 86% of them occurred a single time. In total, the top ten clones hold around 2.7% of the sample. Specimen: PBMCs. These receptors came from a young woman in good health and CMV-seronegative.

The rearrangement joins TRBV28 to TRBJ1-2, with D maybe TRBD1 (5 bases). Germline V lookup: CDR1 MDHEN, CDR2 SYDVKM. The CDR3 consists of 14 residues. V lost 8 bases and J 3 bases, leaving 16 bases between the germline ends. CDR3 nucleotide sequence: TGTGCCAGCTGCTGGTGGGGGGGGGACTATGGCTACACCTTC. Translated: CASCWWGGDYGYTF.

Concerning this clone: One end of the junction varies from germline; a read error may be responsible. This chain connects TRBV7-9 to TRBJ1-4; no clear D gene. The CDR3 sequence is 15 residues long. Germline CDR1 and CDR2: SEHNR and FQNEAQ (reference sequence). Written as DNA, the CDR3 is TGTGCCAGCAGCCTAGCGGAGGCGCTGAATGAAAAACTGTTTTTT. As protein: CASSLAEALNEKLFF.

This chain joins TRBV16 and TRBJ1-5; D is perhaps TRBD1 (5 bases). V lost 0 bases to trimming and J lost 4 bases, with 10 bases between them. This CDR3 spans 15 amino acids. In germline, CDR1 is KGHSY, CDR2 FQNENV. CDR3 in amino acids: CASSQSVGGNQPQHF. In DNA form, the CDR3 reads TGTGCCAGCAGCCAATCGGTCGGGGGGAATCAGCCCCAGCATTTT.

This chain links TRBV29-1 with TRBJ2-5, with D unclear. Germline assignment: CDR1 SQVTM and CDR2 ANQGSEA. V dropped 8 bases and J dropped 2 bases, with 15 bases sitting between them. The CDR3 is 13 residues long. The CDR3 region is CSKTAANQETQYF. Written as DNA, the CDR3 is TGCAGCAAAACCGCGGCCAATCAAGAGACCCAGTACTTC. Together with reference TRBV29-1 and TRBJ2-5, the CDR3 gives the full variable domain: SAVISQKPSRDICQRGTSLTIQCQVDSQVTMMFWYRQQPGQSLTLIATANQGSEATYESGFVIDKFPISRPNLTFSTLTVSNMSPEDSSIYLCSKTAANQETQYFGPGTRLLVL.

This sequence joins TRBV5-1 and TRBJ1-5; no reliable D call. Looked up from germline, CDR1 is SGHRS and CDR2 is YFSETQ. This CDR3 is 16 amino acids long. The V and J ends lost 6 bases and 0 bases respectively, with 16 bases between them. CDR3 residues: CASINASTRSNQPQHF. Here the CDR3 DNA reads TGCGCCAGCATCAATGCTAGCACACGTAGCAATCAGCCCCAGCATTTT.

CDR3 in DNA: TGCGCCAGCAGCCTGGCGGGCGCAGATGGAAACACCATATATTTT. Translation: CASSLAGADGNTIYF. The chain links TRBV4-1 to TRBJ1-3; no firm D call. CDR3 size: 15 residues. The germline CDR1 and CDR2 sequences are MGHRA and YSYEKL. V lost 4 bases and J lost 3, with 13 bases in between.

The chain has TRBV5-8 and TRBJ2-7; a possible D gene is TRBD1 (5 bases). Germline V gives CDR1 SGHTS, CDR2 YDEGEE. The V end lost 2 bases, the J end lost 0 bases, and 12 bases lay between the germline ends. The CDR3 is 15 amino acids. Written as DNA, the CDR3 is TGTGCCAGCAGCTTCCGGACATTTAGCTCCTACGAGCAGTACTTC. It translates to CASSFRTFSSYEQYF.

This chain uses TRBV6-6 with TRBJ2-1; D possibly corresponds to TRBD2 (5 bases). The V gene lost 0 bases and the J gene lost 2 bases, with 8 bases spanning the gap. Germline V gives CDR1 MNHNY, CDR2 SVGAGI (reference sequence). The length of the CDR3 is 15 residues. The CDR3 DNA sequence: TGTGCCAGCAGTTACTCGACTACCCCCTACAATGAGCAGTTCTTC. It yields the protein CASSYSTTPYNEQFF.

This sequence joins TRBV15 and TRBJ2-2, with TRBD1 matching 7 bases. Looked up from germline, CDR1 is LNHNV and CDR2 is YYDKDF (reference sequence). The CDR3 is 15 amino acids. Germline trimming cut 8 bases from V and 3 bases from J; bases unmatched to any gene: 9. The CDR3 DNA follows: TGTGCCACCGAACAGGGGAAAGTATACACCGGGGAGCTGTTTTTT. Its protein is CATEQGKVYTGELFF.

This clone was seen a handful of times. The chain uses TRBV2 and TRBJ1-1; 8 positions agree with TRBD1. Germline V gene data show CDR1 as SNHLY and CDR2 as FYNNEI. Unmatched junction bases numbered 2, after V lost 4 bases and J lost 4 bases. The CDR3 consists of 13 residues. The CDR3 sequence is CASSGRGPTEAFF. The CDR3, as DNA: TGTGCCAGCAGTGGCAGGGGGCCCACTGAAGCTTTCTTT.

In its sample, this clone was seen a few times. Written as DNA, the CDR3 is TGTGCCAGCAGCTTGGTCCCTTCGCAGCCCCAGCATTTT. It encodes CASSLVPSQPQHF. This chain joins TRBV5-5 and TRBJ1-5; D ambiguous. From germline, CDR1 is SGHKS and CDR2 YYEKEE (reference sequence). The CDR3 length is 13 residues. V shed 0 bases and J shed 7 bases, with 8 bases lying between them.

This chain joins TRBV2 and TRBJ2-2; D remains ambiguous. Germline V lookup: CDR1 SNHLY, CDR2 FYNNEI. V lost 6 bases to trimming and J lost 3 bases, with 11 bases between them. The CDR3 runs to 14 residues. CDR3 sequence: CASRRYTDTGELFF. CDR3 nucleotides: TGTGCCAGCAGAAGATATACGGACACCGGGGAGCTGTTTTTT.

This sequence joins TRBV29-1 and TRBJ1-2; 9 positions agree with TRBD1. Germline CDR1 is SQVTM and CDR2 is ANQGSEA. With V trimmed by 4 bases and J by 1 base, 1 base remained unmatched. This CDR3 has 13 residues. The CDR3 sequence: CSVGQGVNYGYTF. The CDR3 nucleotides are TGCAGCGTTGGACAGGGGGTTAACTATGGCTACACCTTC.

This chain uses TRBV2 with TRBJ1-1, with D unclear. The CDR3 runs 12 residues. The V gene lost 8 bases and the J gene lost 8 bases, with 15 bases spanning the gap. CDR1 and CDR2 from the germline V gene are SNHLY and FYNNEI. The CDR3 sequence: CASFSESPEAFF. The CDR3 coding sequence is TGTGCCAGCTTTTCCGAGAGTCCCGAAGCTTTCTTT.

This sequence joins TRBV11-2 and TRBJ2-7; D is uncertain. The length of the CDR3 is 11 residues. Per germline, CDR1 SGHAT and CDR2 FQNNGV. Between the trimmed V and J ends, which lost 0 bases and 8 bases, there was a span of 5 bases. The DNA of the CDR3 is TGTGCCAGCAGCTTAGACATCCAGCAGTACTTC. Protein sequence: CASSLDIQQYF.

The V gene is TRBV10-3, the J gene TRBJ2-7; tentatively, D is TRBD1 (5 bases). V was trimmed by 3 bases and J by 7 bases, leaving 19 bases between them. The length of the CDR3 is 15 residues. Germline CDR1 and CDR2: ENHRY and SYGVKD. CDR3 DNA sequence: TGTGCCATCAGTGAACAGGAGACCCCATCAGGAGAGCAGTACTTC. As protein: CAISEQETPSGEQYF.

This clone was recorded a few times. Other DNA sequences in the sample encode the same CDR3. The chain links TRBV27 to TRBJ1-5, with D perhaps matching TRBD1 (6 bases). V was pared by 5 bases and J by 0 bases, with 8 bases between. CDR3 length: 14 residues. Germline assignment: CDR1 MNHEY and CDR2 SMNVEV (reference sequence). The CDR3 is CASSTGYSNQPQHF. The CDR3 nucleotides are TGTGCCAGCAGTACAGGGTATAGCAATCAGCCCCAGCATTTT.

The chain recombines TRBV11-1 with TRBJ2-1; 11 nucleotides align to TRBD2. The junction had 5 bases not matched to a gene; V was cut back by 7 bases and J by 0 bases. Looked up from germline, CDR1 is SGHAT and CDR2 is FQDESV (reference sequence). CDR3 length: 16 amino acids. CDR3 in amino acids: CASTTGLAGSYNEQFF. The CDR3 coding sequence is TGTGCCAGCACCACCGGACTAGCGGGCTCCTACAATGAGCAGTTCTTC.